These T cell receptor beta chains were read from a single sample in a study of blood T cells in healthy people across ages. TCRdb used MiXCR to reprocess the 5' RACE reads, holding one entry per CDR3 protein. Of over a million distinct CDR3 sequences listed, less than 25% are singletons. These data also featured in a second study, about T cells of mothers and their children.

The specimen was blood. The source is a girl aged 2 to 9 in good health. CDR3s leave out the opening cysteine and the closing phenylalanine or tryptophan. The order of the fields is V gene, CDR3 protein.

V gene: TRBV7-9
CDR3 protein: ASSLAYKNTEAF

V gene: TRBV4-1
CDR3 protein: ASSQGVVGEQY

V gene: TRBV12-3/TRBV12-4
CDR3 protein: ASRRDEAEQF

V gene: TRBV12-3/TRBV12-4
CDR3 protein: ASSPPIY

V gene: TRBV10-3
CDR3 protein: AISAPGRTRDVEQY

V gene: TRBV7-2
CDR3 protein: ASTRRASGWETQY

V gene: TRBV29-1
CDR3 protein: SVEDWKNTEAF

V gene: TRBV7-8
CDR3 protein: ASSRGTGGYQPQH

V gene: TRBV29-1
CDR3 protein: SVESQPNAEAF

V gene: TRBV6-1
CDR3 protein: ASRGRGLDGAQC

V gene: TRBV12-3/TRBV12-4
CDR3 protein: ASSPFQGRREPQH

V gene: TRBV3-1
CDR3 protein: ASTPTGSVYNEQF

V gene: TRBV5-5
CDR3 protein: ASSQTGYHTEAF

V gene: TRBV6-6
CDR3 protein: ASRGTENTEAF

V gene: TRBV15
CDR3 protein: ATSKALRGTLYTQY

V gene: TRBV20-1
CDR3 protein: SARVSTIGTQY

V gene: TRBV20-1
CDR3 protein: SARDRINTEAF

V gene: TRBV12-3/TRBV12-4
CDR3 protein: ASSFGTGEFEQY

V gene: TRBV10-2
CDR3 protein: ASSVSSGSWDEQF

V gene: TRBV12-3/TRBV12-4
CDR3 protein: ASSPTGTKNIQY

V gene: TRBV12-3/TRBV12-4
CDR3 protein: ASSQKLTGKGTEAF

V gene: TRBV29-1
CDR3 protein: SALTYRGPLSEQY

V gene: TRBV29-1
CDR3 protein: SVDPGSGGEQY

V gene: TRBV29-1
CDR3 protein: SVELGIDEQF

V gene: TRBV12-3/TRBV12-4
CDR3 protein: ASRSWDAEAF

V gene: TRBV7-9
CDR3 protein: ASSSRDSHNEQF

V gene: TRBV29-1
CDR3 protein: SVGANTEAF

V gene: TRBV11-2
CDR3 protein: ASSLGGVEQF

V gene: TRBV3-1
CDR3 protein: ASSQDFGSGFLNYEQY

V gene: TRBV7-9
CDR3 protein: ASSFERNTEAF

V gene: TRBV7-9
CDR3 protein: ASSLAFLDRLF

V gene: TRBV25-1
CDR3 protein: ASSANIRGDTQY

V gene: TRBV20-1
CDR3 protein: SAIHRETANYGYT

V gene: TRBV11-2
CDR3 protein: ASSLARLQNNGQF